This entry lists 2 T cell receptor beta chains sequenced from one sample in a study of cytomegalovirus exposure and HLA in healthy donors. The PCR ran on 60 Vbeta and 13 Jbeta primers. This table comes from immunoSEQ multiplex PCR, and its TCRdb copy is limited to in-frame clones, with some not included. This table has about 240,000 clones, around 78% appearing once. Sequencing was done on a sample of PBMCs. The receptors were sampled from a boy younger than 18 in good health and CMV-seronegative.

The chain joins TRBV7-6 to TRBJ2-3; D unresolved. The germline CDR1 and CDR2 sequences are SGHVS and FNYEAQ. The CDR3 covers 13 residues. The ends were cut back, 3 bases at V and 0 bases at J, with 4 bases in the middle. The CDR3 reads CASSFPSTDTQYF. DNA for the CDR3: TGTGCCAGCAGCTTTCCTAGCACAGATACGCAGTATTTT.

This chain joins TRBV25-1 and TRBJ2-5, with a possible D match to TRBD2 (6 bases). This CDR3 contains 14 residues. The V gene lost 1 base and the J gene lost 7 bases, with 13 bases spanning the gap. Germline CDR1 is MGHDK and CDR2 is SYGVNS. The CDR3 DNA follows: TGTGCCAGCAGTGAATTGGTGGGGGGAGCGACCCAGTACTTC. Translating it yields CASSELVGGATQYF.